The next 20 T cell receptor beta chains were all read from a single sample in a study of beta chain features in type 1 diabetes. Broader study findings: TCRB CDR3 length was moderately but significantly reduced in all four CD4+ subsets of Type 1 diabetes patients.

These receptors lack a known antigen. Isolated RNA was reverse transcribed in full, so expressed TCRB transcripts were sequenced. Clones were sequenced by immunoSEQ multiplex PCR, and TCRdb holds only the in-frame ones, with some missing. The data show about 120,000 clones, around 15% seen once. The sequencing sample was made of central memory CD4+ T cells from blood. The receptor set was obtained from a man aged 25 to 45 with type 1 diabetes.

This clone turned up a few times. V gene TRBV7-6 combines with J gene TRBJ2-1; the D is unclear. Germline CDR1 SGHVS, CDR2 FNYEAQ. Between the trimmed V and J ends, which lost 0 bases and 10 bases, there was a span of 16 bases. The CDR3 has 15 amino acids. Here the CDR3 DNA reads TGTGCCAGCAGCTTAGCTTCCGGGTCCGGGCGAGAGCAGTTCTTC. Amino acid sequence: CASSLASGSGREQFF.

V and J are TRBV2 and TRBJ2-3; 12 bases are a match to TRBD2. Germline trimming cut 5 bases from V and 5 bases from J; bases unmatched to any gene: 8. Germline CDR1 SNHLY, CDR2 FYNNEI. The CDR3 runs 16 residues. The CDR3 protein is CASSITSGGFEDTQYF. For the CDR3, the DNA is TGTGCCAGCAGTATAACTAGCGGGGGGTTTGAAGATACGCAGTATTTT. The whole variable domain, filled in from reference TRBV2 and TRBJ2-3, reads EPEVTQTPSHQVTQMGQEVILRCVPISNHLYFYWYRQILGQKVEFLVSFYNNEISEKSEIFDDQFSVERPDGSNFTLKIRSTKLEDSAMYFCASSITSGGFEDTQYFGPGTRLTVL.

In this sample, this clone turned up a few times. The chain links TRBV18 to TRBJ2-7; D possibly corresponds to TRBD2 (7 bases). The V gene's germline CDR1 is KGHSH and CDR2 LQKENI. Trimming left V 1 base short and J 6 bases short, with 16 bases between. This CDR3 contains 15 residues. Written as DNA, the CDR3 is TGTGCCAGCTCACCACTCGACGGGGGGCCGCGCGAGCAGTACTTC. Its translation is CASSPLDGGPREQYF.

This clone has more than one count but fewer than ten. The V and J genes are TRBV29-1 and TRBJ2-1, with no clear D. The CDR3 consists of 10 residues. V dropped 8 bases and J dropped 5 bases, with 7 bases sitting between them. Looked up from germline, CDR1 is SQVTM and CDR2 is ANQGSEA. The CDR3 sequence: CSLGDNEQFF. The CDR3 nucleotides read TGCAGCCTTGGGGACAATGAGCAGTTCTTC.

On this clone itself: This CDR3 is also generated by other DNA sequences in the sample. This chain uses TRBV7-9 with TRBJ1-2, with D tentatively TRBD1 (5 bases). The CDR3 runs 14 residues. Trimming shortened V by 3 bases and J by 3 bases, and 11 bases separated the two germline ends. The germline CDR1 and CDR2 sequences are SEHNR and FQNEAQ (reference sequence). CDR3 protein: CASSLAGTDYGYTF. The DNA for the CDR3 is TGTGCCAGCAGCTTGGCAGGGACGGACTATGGCTACACCTTC.

This clone was detected a few times. The chain links TRBV28 to TRBJ2-7, with no clear D. Trimming cost V 2 bases and J 5 bases, with 10 bases left between them. This CDR3 spans 13 amino acids. Germline V gene lookup returns CDR1 MDHEN and CDR2 SYDVKM. The CDR3 DNA sequence: TGTGCCAGCAGTTTACCCGACACCCACGAGCAGTACTTC. Protein product: CASSLPDTHEQYF. The full variable domain, completed using reference TRBV28 and TRBJ2-7, is DVKVTQSSRYLVKRTGEKVFLECVQDMDHENMFWYRQDPGLGLRLIYFSYDVKMKEKGDIPEGYSVSREKKERFSLILESASTNQTSMYLCASSLPDTHEQYFGPGTRLTVT.

This clone showed up many times. The chain joins TRBV18 to TRBJ2-3; the match to TRBD2 covers 7 bases. Germline V gives CDR1 KGHSH, CDR2 LQKENI. The CDR3 length is 13 residues. The trim removed 6 bases at V and 1 base at J, leaving 1 base unmatched. In DNA form, the CDR3 reads TGTGCCAGCTCCCGGGGGGGCACAGATACGCAGTATTTT. It specifies CASSRGGTDTQYF.

A few counts support this clone. This rearrangement joins TRBV7-9 to TRBJ2-2; D unresolved. Trimming cost V 2 bases and J 0 bases, with 1 base left between them. CDR1 and CDR2 from the germline V gene are SEHNR and FQNEAQ (reference sequence). CDR3 length: 13 amino acids. The CDR3 DNA reads as TGTGCCAGCAGCTTATCGAACACCGGGGAGCTGTTTTTT. As protein: CASSLSNTGELFF.

This chain joins TRBV7-9 and TRBJ1-1; possible D gene TRBD1, 6 bases. V lost 3 bases and J 1 base, leaving 6 bases between the germline ends. Germline V lookup: CDR1 SEHNR, CDR2 FQNEAQ (reference sequence). The CDR3 runs to 13 residues. CDR3 in DNA: TGTGCCAGCAGCTTGACAGGGAACACTGAAGCTTTCTTT. Its protein is CASSLTGNTEAFF.

The J gene is TRBJ2-1, the V gene TRBV20-1; D may be TRBD2 (6 bases). V dropped 6 bases and J dropped 8 bases, with 11 bases sitting between them. CDR3 length: 11 amino acids. The germline V gene has CDR1 DFQATT and CDR2 SNEGSKA (reference sequence). The CDR3 DNA sequence: TGCAGTGCCCGGGGGTGGGATGAGCAGTTCTTC. This codes for CSARGWDEQFF.

This chain connects TRBV2 to TRBJ2-2; weak D call: TRBD1 (6 bases). V shed 6 bases and J shed 5 bases, with 10 bases lying between them. The CDR3 loop spans 13 amino acids. The germline V gene has CDR1 SNHLY and CDR2 FYNNEI. The CDR3 bases are TGTGCCAGCAGGAAGGACAGTACCGGGGAGCTGTTTTTT. Translation gives CASRKDSTGELFF.

The CDR3 protein is CASSSGVMETQYF. The CDR3 bases are TGTGCCAGCAGCTCGGGCGTAATGGAGACCCAGTACTTC. This chain connects TRBV7-3 to TRBJ2-5; D gene unclear. Trimming shortened V by 4 bases and J by 5 bases, and 11 bases separated the two germline ends. The CDR3 length is 13 residues. Germline lookup yields CDR1 SGHTA and CDR2 FQGTGA.

The chain is built from TRBV7-9 and TRBJ1-2, with a tentative D call TRBD1 (5 bases). The CDR3 runs to 13 residues. The germline V gene encodes CDR1 SEHNR and CDR2 FQNEAQ (reference sequence). Deletions cut 5 bases from V and 8 bases from J, with 15 bases between. CDR3 nucleotide sequence: TGTGCCAGCAGCCGACCGGGGCGCGGGGGCTACACCTTC. It encodes CASSRPGRGGYTF.

The chain is built from TRBV19 and TRBJ2-2; D call uncertain. The ends were cut back, 6 bases at V and 2 bases at J, with 7 bases in the middle. CDR3 length equals 13 residues. Germline V CDR1 and CDR2: LNHDA, SQIVND (reference sequence). The CDR3 sequence is CASRPDNTGELFF. The CDR3 region has the DNA TGTGCCAGTAGACCTGATAACACCGGGGAGCTGTTTTTT.

This clone was found once. V gene TRBV11-3 combines with J gene TRBJ2-1, with 7 bases aligning to TRBD1. V shed 5 bases, J shed 5 bases, and the junction held 9 bases outside the gene matches. The CDR3 sequence is 15 residues long. Germline loops: CDR1 SGHNT, CDR2 YENEEA. CDR3 in amino acids: CASSNQRQGNNEQFF. The CDR3 nucleotides are TGTGCCAGCAGCAACCAGAGACAGGGCAACAATGAGCAGTTCTTC.

This clone has more than one count but fewer than ten. The J gene is TRBJ2-7, the V gene TRBV2, with TRBD1 identical over 9 bases. The trim removed 5 bases at V and 3 bases at J, leaving 5 bases unmatched. Germline loops: CDR1 SNHLY, CDR2 FYNNEI. The CDR3 loop spans 14 amino acids. As DNA, the CDR3 is TGTGCCAGCAGTTTACGGACAGGGGACTACGAGCAGTACTTC. Its translation is CASSLRTGDYEQYF.

This clone came up a few times. Distinct nucleotide sequences in the sample also encode this CDR3. The chain combines TRBV5-1 with TRBJ2-5; D is possibly TRBD1 (6 bases). Germline CDR1 reads SGHRS; CDR2 reads YFSETQ. The CDR3 covers 13 residues. V was shortened by 5 bases and J by 2 bases, with 10 bases between the two germline ends. The CDR3 bases are TGCGCCAGCAGTACAGGACAGCAAGAGACCCAGTACTTC. Translating gives CASSTGQQETQYF. Complete variable domain (other parts from reference TRBV5-1 and TRBJ2-5): KAGVTQTPRYLIKTRGQQVTLSCSPISGHRSVSWYQQTPGQGLQFLFEYFSETQRNKGNFPGRFSGRQFSNSRSEMNVSTLELGDSALYLCASSTGQQETQYFGPGTRLLVL.

This chain uses TRBV30 with TRBJ2-2; 7 bases align to TRBD1. With 2 bases clipped from V and 2 bases from J, the junction kept 2 bases outside the gene matches. Germline assignment: CDR1 GTSNPN and CDR2 SVGIG (reference sequence). CDR3 length: 14 amino acids. The CDR3 region has the DNA TGTGCCTGGAGTCGGGACAGTAACACCGGGGAGCTGTTTTTT. Amino acids: CAWSRDSNTGELFF.

Relative to its sample, this clone is medium-sized. The genes are TRBV21-1 and TRBJ2-6; the table's D call, TRBD2, has no DNA check behind it. TRBV21-1 is a pseudogene. The CDR3 is made up of 14 amino acids. The CDR3 DNA reads as TGTGCCAGCAGCAGTCGCTCTGGGGCCAACGTCCTGACTTTC. Amino acids: CASSSRSGANVLTF.

This sequence joins TRBV28 and TRBJ2-7; D possibly corresponds to TRBD1 (6 bases). V shed 3 bases and J shed 5 bases, with 11 bases lying between them. The CDR3 consists of 13 residues. CDR1 and CDR2 from the germline V gene are MDHEN and SYDVKM. Here the CDR3 reads CASSLPDRNEQYF. For the CDR3, the DNA is TGTGCCAGCAGTTTGCCGGACAGAAACGAGCAGTACTTC.